This T cell receptor beta chain was recorded in a study of cytomegalovirus exposure and HLA in healthy donors. Trimming stripped 2 bases from V and 2 bases from J, with 17 bases between. In germline, CDR1 is SGDLS, CDR2 YYNGEE. The CDR3 totals 16 residues. 60 Vbeta and 13 Jbeta primers were used in PCR. The repertoire was sequenced with immunoSEQ multiplex PCR; TCRdb's copy has only in-frame clones and lacks some. The sample carries 110,000 to 150,000 clones, about three quarters recorded once. This TCR was recovered from a female donor in good health and CMV-seronegative. The sequenced material came from PBMCs. This chain links TRBV9 with TRBJ2-7; tentative D call: TRBD2 (6 bases). The CDR3 sequence: CASSVRRDFVTYEQYF. The CDR3 region has the DNA TGTGCCAGCAGCGTCCGTCGGGACTTCGTTACCTACGAGCAGTACTTC.